This is a list of T cell receptor beta chains from one sample in a study of cytomegalovirus exposure and HLA in healthy donors. Profiled with immunoSEQ multiplex PCR; TCRdb holds only in-frame clones, not every one. The sample includes 100,000 to 150,000 clones, less than 90% of them seen just once. Sequenced input: PBMCs. These receptors were taken from a young man in good health and CMV-seropositive. The CDR3 runs from the conserved cysteine through the conserved F or W. Each record gives: D gene, J gene, V gene, clone size, CDR3 DNA, CDR3 protein. A D gene is named only where the DNA matches it firmly. Part of the rows lack a size; the others show once, few, many or a class for expanded clones.

>TRBD1|TRBJ1-2|TRBV6-6|few
TGTGCCAGCAGTTGGGACAGGGGGGATTTTGGCTACACCTTC
CASSWDRGDFGYTF
>-|TRBJ1-5|TRBV28|-
TGTGCCAGCACCAATATGGCCAAGCGGTCTCAGCATTTT
CASTNMAKRSQHF
>-|TRBJ1-3|TRBV30|-
TGTACTACAGGGCGCTTCTCTGGAAACACCATATATTTT
CTTGRFSGNTIYF
>TRBD1|TRBJ1-6|TRBV6-5|-
TGTGCCAGCAGTTTCCTTGCCGGGACAGGGGATGTACCCCTCCACTTC
CASSFLAGTGDVPLHF
>-|TRBJ2-1|TRBV30|-
TGTGCCTGGAGTGTACTCGGGAATGAGCAGTTCTTC
CAWSVLGNEQFF
>-|TRBJ2-4|TRBV9|-
TGTGCCAGCAGCGCTTCAACAGGGGCCAAAAACATTCAGTACTTC
CASSASTGAKNIQYF
>TRBD1|TRBJ1-5|TRBV11-2|-
TGTGCCAGCAGCTTAGGATTTGGGACAGGGGTTCAGCCCCAGCATTTT
CASSLGFGTGVQPQHF
>TRBD1|TRBJ1-4|TRBV7-6|-
TGTGCCAGCAGCATCGGGACAGGGCTTGAAAAACTGTTTTTT
CASSIGTGLEKLFF
>-|TRBJ2-1|TRBV4-1|few
TGCGCCAGCAGCCTACGGACAGCTTACAATGAGCAGTTCTTC
CASSLRTAYNEQFF
>-|TRBJ2-1|TRBV9|-
TGTGCCAGCAGCCCCGGACTCACAACCTACAATGAGCAGTTCTTC
CASSPGLTTYNEQFF
>-|TRBJ1-2|TRBV5-6|-
TGTGCCAGCAGCTTGAATCGGACACCCTATGGCTACACCTTC
CASSLNRTPYGYTF
>TRBD1|TRBJ2-2|TRBV2|-
TGTGCCAGCAGACTGACAGGGTCCAACACCGGGGAGCTGTTTTTT
CASRLTGSNTGELFF